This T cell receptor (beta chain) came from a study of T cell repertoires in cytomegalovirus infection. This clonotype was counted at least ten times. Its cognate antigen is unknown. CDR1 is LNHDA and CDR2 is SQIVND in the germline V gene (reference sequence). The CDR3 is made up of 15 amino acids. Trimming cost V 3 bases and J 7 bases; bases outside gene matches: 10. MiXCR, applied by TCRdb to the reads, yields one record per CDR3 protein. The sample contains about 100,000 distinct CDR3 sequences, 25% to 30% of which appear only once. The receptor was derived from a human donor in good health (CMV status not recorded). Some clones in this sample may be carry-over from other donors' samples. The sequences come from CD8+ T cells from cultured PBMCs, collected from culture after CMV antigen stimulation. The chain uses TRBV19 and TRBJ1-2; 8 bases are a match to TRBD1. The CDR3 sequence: CASSIGTGPASGYTF. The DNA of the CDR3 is TGTGCCAGTAGTATCGGGACAGGACCAGCGAGTGGCTACACCTTC. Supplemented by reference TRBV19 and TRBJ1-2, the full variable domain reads DGGITQSPKYLFRKEGQNVTLSCEQNLNHDAMYWYRQDPGQGLRLIYYSQIVNDFQKGDIAEGYSVSREKKESFPLTVTSAQKNPTAFYLCASSIGTGPASGYTFGSGTRLTVV.